A single sample gave rise to the 5 T cell receptor beta chains below, sequenced in a study of shared T cell receptors in the human thymus. Assay: immunoSEQ multiplex PCR; the TCRdb copy retains only in-frame clones and omits some. The sample records over 350,000 clones, around 95% being singletons. The sequenced sample was thymocytes. These receptors came from a human donor.

The rearrangement joins TRBV5-1 to TRBJ2-2; D ambiguous. V dropped 4 bases and J dropped 3 bases, with 10 bases sitting between them. Germline CDR1 SGHRS, CDR2 YFSETQ. The CDR3 is 14 residues long. The CDR3 is CASSQLSDTGELFF. CDR3 in DNA: TGCGCCAGCAGCCAACTATCGGACACCGGGGAGCTGTTTTTT.

V is TRBV28 and J is TRBJ1-1; weak D call: TRBD1 (5 bases). Looked up from germline, CDR1 is MDHEN and CDR2 is SYDVKM. This CDR3 contains 13 residues. The V end lost 6 bases, the J end lost 6 bases, and 14 bases lay between the germline ends. The CDR3 DNA is TGTGCCAGCAGCCCAGGGTGGGTTTCTGAAGCTTTCTTT. Its protein is CASSPGWVSEAFF.

The chain joins TRBV5-6 to TRBJ2-1; 7 bases line up with TRBD2. After removal of 0 bases from V and 6 bases from J, the junction contained 18 bases not matched to a gene. Germline CDR1 reads SGHDT; CDR2 reads YYEEEE. This CDR3 region has 19 residues. In nucleotides, the CDR3 is TGTGCCAGCAGCTTGGCTCAACCCCACGGACTAGAGGGAGGCAATGAGCAGTTCTTC. It specifies CASSLAQPHGLEGGNEQFF.

The chain uses TRBV6-5 and TRBJ2-7, with D possibly being TRBD2 (5 bases). Per germline, CDR1 MNHEY and CDR2 SVGAGI. The V end was cut by 4 bases, the J end by 0 bases, with 16 bases between. CDR3 length equals 16 residues. This CDR3 reads CASSCWTSEGSYEQYF. The CDR3 DNA is TGTGCCAGCAGTTGCTGGACTTCCGAGGGCTCCTACGAGCAGTACTTC.

The chain joins TRBV5-8 to TRBJ2-6; D not certain. V was shortened by 0 bases and J by 0 bases, with 16 bases between the two germline ends. The CDR3 is 19 amino acids. The germline V gene encodes CDR1 SGHTS and CDR2 YDEGEE. Here the CDR3 reads CASSLAHSVWRSGANVLTF. The CDR3 coding sequence is TGTGCCAGCAGCTTGGCCCACTCCGTATGGCGCTCTGGGGCCAACGTCCTGACTTTC.